These 5 T cell receptor beta chains were sequenced from one sample in a study of T-cell memory formation after mild COVID-19 (dated by TCRdb to the early 2020s). The library was prepared using 5' RACE. Sequencer: Illumina NovaSeq 6000. The public reads were quality trimmed at Q25 with fastp and then assembled into clones with MiXCR by TCRdb, keeping productive beta chains. A single entry per CDR3 protein holds the most common genes and DNA from its merged rows. Recorded for this sample are around 35,000 distinct CDR3 sequences; just under 8% of them occurred a single time. The top ten constitute just under 30% of the sample. Sample: PBMCs or a T cell subset sorted from them (not recorded which). These receptors all stem from a man aged 18-30 years who had mild COVID-19 (a few samples of this study predate the infection). The sample titles of this study are shuffled in the database, so cell type and time point are left out; the donor was told from shared clones.

This clonotype was counted a few times. The genes are TRBV5-4 and TRBJ2-1; 10 nucleotides agree with TRBD2. The CDR3 length is 14 residues. CDR1 is SGHNT, CDR2 YYREEE, per germline (reference sequence). Trimming at V came to 4 bases and at J to 10 bases, leaving 8 bases not matched to a gene. CDR3 loop: CASSGAGGLAEQFF. For the CDR3, the DNA is TGTGCCAGCAGCGGAGCGGGGGGGCTAGCGGAGCAGTTCTTC.

This clonotype was counted a few times. This sequence joins TRBV6-6 and TRBJ1-3; D gene uncertain. CDR1 and CDR2 (germline): MNHNY, SVGAGI (reference sequence). This CDR3 spans 14 amino acids. The V end was cut by 1 base, the J end by 1 base, with 5 bases between. Here the CDR3 reads CASSYLSSGNTIYF. The CDR3 DNA is TGTGCCAGCAGTTACTTGAGTTCTGGAAACACCATATATTTT.

This clonotype occurred many times. This chain joins TRBV5-1 and TRBJ2-2; possibly TRBD1 for D (6 bases). The CDR3 runs 14 residues. CDR1 SGHRS and CDR2 YFSETQ come from the germline V gene. Trimming shortened V by 4 bases and J by 1 base, and 8 bases separated the two germline ends. DNA of the CDR3: TGCGCCAGCAGCCTGACAGGGAACACCGGGGAGCTGTTTTTT. As protein: CASSLTGNTGELFF.

This clonotype was recorded at least ten times. V and J are TRBV5-1 and TRBJ1-2; 8 positions agree with TRBD1. CDR3 size: 18 residues. V lost 0 bases, J lost 4 bases, and 14 bases stayed unmatched. Germline V gene lookup returns CDR1 SGHRS and CDR2 YFSETQ. The CDR3 loop is CASSLGVTWTGLVYGYTF. The DNA of the CDR3 is TGCGCCAGCAGCTTGGGAGTGACTTGGACAGGGTTAGTCTATGGCTACACCTTC.

The table lists this clonotype with many counts. This sequence joins TRBV7-6 and TRBJ2-5; TRBD2 matches 14 bases. Losses at the gene ends were 6 bases for V and 3 bases for J; bases not matched to a gene: 9. Germline-derived CDR1 and CDR2 are SGHVS and FNYEAQ. The CDR3 loop spans 17 amino acids. The CDR3 loop is CASSPGLAGDSEETQYF. In DNA, the CDR3 is TGTGCCAGCAGTCCGGGACTAGCGGGAGATTCAGAAGAGACCCAGTACTTC.